This paragraph reports one T cell receptor (beta chain). This entry belongs to a study of shared T cell receptors in the human thymus. V lost 0 bases and J lost 8, with 11 bases in between. Germline V gene data show CDR1 as SGHRS and CDR2 as YFSETQ. The CDR3 runs to 13 residues. TCRdb's copy holds only in-frame clones and misses some; the assay was immunoSEQ multiplex PCR. The sample records roughly 700,000 clones, 88% being singletons. This same sample was also part of a study on human thymus T cells. That paper adds: Healthy Finnish infants undergoing corrective surgery for congenital heart defects were used as donors. Resections from corrective heart surgery supplied the thymus tissue. Both thymic and peripheral blood repertoires showed apparently biased V and J usage.

Sequencing used thymocytes. The receptor's source is a boy younger than two with a congenital heart defect. The chain links TRBV5-1 to TRBJ1-2; D uncertain. CDR3 residues: CASSLGARSGYTF. The CDR3 coding sequence is TGCGCCAGCAGCTTGGGGGCGAGAAGCGGCTACACCTTC.